This is a list of T cell receptor beta chains from one sample in a study of cytomegalovirus exposure and HLA in healthy donors. The method was immunoSEQ multiplex PCR; TCRdb's version includes in-frame clones alone and lacks a portion of them. The table shows 65,000 to 85,000 clones, with 86% occurring only once. The specimen sequenced was PBMCs. The origin of the receptors is a woman under 40 in good health and CMV-seronegative. The CDR3 runs from the conserved cysteine through the conserved F or W. Each record gives: J gene, V gene, D gene, CDR3 protein. A D gene is named only where the DNA matches it firmly.

TRBJ1-1	TRBV27	-	CASSRKGGDAEAFF
TRBJ2-7	TRBV10-3	TRBD1	CATGQGTYEQYF
TRBJ2-7	TRBV6-5	TRBD2	CASSYSLAGNYEQYF
TRBJ1-1	TRBV6-4	TRBD1	CASSLDRASEAFF
TRBJ1-2	TRBV5-4	-	CASSDGLQGQYGYTF
-	TRBV2	TRBD2	CASTAGGLGEQYF
TRBJ2-3	TRBV5-1	-	CASSPLPSTDTQYF
TRBJ1-5	TRBV28	-	CASSPGRRAVAAQHF
TRBJ1-2	TRBV7-2	TRBD1	CASSPFGQGNPSRGYTF
TRBJ1-4	TRBV5-4	-	CASSFYGRGATNEKLFF
TRBJ2-1	TRBV19	-	CASSTLVGGGEQFF
TRBJ2-3	TRBV11-3	-	CASSSRDTYDTQYF
TRBJ1-1	TRBV5-1	-	CASSLDGMNTEAFF
TRBJ2-5	TRBV18	TRBD1	CASSRRQGQETQYF
TRBJ1-6	TRBV28	-	CASLLGGGVNSPLHF
TRBJ2-7	TRBV28	-	CASSRRGEQYF
TRBJ2-5	TRBV5-1	TRBD1	CASSLGQGWETQYF
TRBJ1-6	TRBV6-6	TRBD1	CASLDRGNSPLHF
TRBJ2-3	TRBV4-2	TRBD2	CASSQSGTSGTDTQYF
TRBJ2-1	TRBV11-2	TRBD2	CASSLRGLERERSYNEQFF
TRBJ2-7	TRBV11-2	-	CASSLAGQSSEQYF